This T cell receptor beta chain was sequenced for a study of monozygotic twins with inflammatory bowel disease. This CDR3 contains 16 residues. Germline CDR1 is SGHKS and CDR2 is YYEKEE (reference sequence). From the 5' RACE reads, TCRdb lists one entry per CDR3 protein and no DNA. The sample shows about 160,000 distinct CDR3 sequences, and about 2.4% sits with its ten largest clones. The sequence was obtained from a human donor with ulcerative colitis or Crohn's disease, or a healthy co-twin of an affected twin (not recorded which). The sample taken for sequencing was blood. The chain joins TRBV5-5 to TRBJ1-5. The CDR3 sequence: CASSSSLTDGNQPQHF. Complete variable domain (other parts from reference TRBV5-5 and TRBJ1-5): DAGVTQSPTHLIKTRGQQVTLRCSPISGHKSVSWYQQVLGQGPQFIFQYYEKEERGRGNFPDRFSARQFPNYSSELNVNALLLGDSALYLCASSSSLTDGNQPQHFGDGTRLSIL.